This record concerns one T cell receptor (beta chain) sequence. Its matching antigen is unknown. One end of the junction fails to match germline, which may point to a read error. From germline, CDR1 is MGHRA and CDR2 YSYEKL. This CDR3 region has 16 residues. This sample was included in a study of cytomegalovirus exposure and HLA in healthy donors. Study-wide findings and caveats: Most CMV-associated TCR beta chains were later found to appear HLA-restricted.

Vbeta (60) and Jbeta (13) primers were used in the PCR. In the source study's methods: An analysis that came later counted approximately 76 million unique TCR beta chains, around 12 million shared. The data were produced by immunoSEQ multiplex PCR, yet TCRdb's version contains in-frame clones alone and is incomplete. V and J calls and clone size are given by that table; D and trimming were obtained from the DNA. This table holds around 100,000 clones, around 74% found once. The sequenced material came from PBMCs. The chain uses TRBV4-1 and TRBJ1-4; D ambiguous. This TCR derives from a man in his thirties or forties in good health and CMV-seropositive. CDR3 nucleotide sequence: TGCGCCGGCAGCCAAAGCGCGGGCCGGACTAATGAAAAACTGTTTTTT. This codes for CAGSQSAGRTNEKLFF.